This record covers a single T cell receptor (beta chain). Its antigen is not known. The data belong to a study of cytomegalovirus exposure and HLA in healthy donors. The study's findings and limits: It was taken for granted in presence/absence analyses that sequencing depth across donors was roughly uniform.

The PCR used 60 Vbeta and 13 Jbeta primers. Sequenced by immunoSEQ multiplex PCR; TCRdb stores in-frame clones only, minus some. This table holds some 200,000 clones, under 70% found once. With V trimmed by 8 bases and J by 4 bases, 7 bases remained unmatched. CDR1 MNHEY and CDR2 SMNVEV come from the germline V gene (reference sequence). This CDR3 comprises 13 residues. The study sampled nominally healthy donors, though unrecorded immune exposures were likely. The chain employs TRBV27 and TRBJ2-5; 7 positions agree with TRBD2. The specimen sequenced was PBMCs. The clonotype originates from a man in his forties or fifties in good health and CMV-seropositive. CDR3 coding DNA: TGTGCCAGCGGGAGGGCCGACACAGAGACCCAGTACTTC. Translated: CASGRADTETQYF.